The next 17 T cell receptor beta chains were all read from a single sample in a study of T-cell memory formation after mild COVID-19. TCRdb reprocessed the 5' RACE reads with MiXCR, giving one entry per CDR3 protein. The sample has thousands of distinct CDR3 sequences; about 16% are singletons. Sequencing input: PBMCs or a T cell subset sorted from them (not recorded which). These receptors were collected from an adult who had mild COVID-19 (a few samples of this study predate the infection). Cell type and time point are not known.

In this sample, this clonotype is medium-sized. The chain is built from TRBV4-1 and TRBJ1-4; 10 nucleotides line up with TRBD1. CDR3 length equals 14 residues. The V segment lost 3 bases and the J segment 6 bases; nucleotides outside the gene matches: 1. CDR1 and CDR2 from the germline V gene are MGHRA and YSYEKL. CDR3 sequence (DNA): TGCGCCAGCAGCCAGGACAGGGGGTATGAAAAACTGTTTTTT. Encoded protein: CASSQDRGYEKLFF.

This clonotype is labeled medium-sized. The gene calls are TRBV12-3 or TRBV12-4 and TRBJ2-7, with D unclear. The CDR3 has 15 residues. Between the trimmed V and J ends, which lost 0 bases and 0 bases, there was a span of 9 bases. The DNA of the CDR3 is TGTGCCAGCAGTTTAGCGCTCAGGTCCTCCTACGAGCAGTACTTC. Translation: CASSLALRSSYEQYF.

This clonotype was recorded a few times. It may be a read error: a sequence one base away is much more abundant. This chain uses TRBV12-3 or TRBV12-4 with TRBJ2-7, with D tentatively TRBD2 (6 bases). This CDR3 is 14 amino acids long. V lost 4 bases and J lost 6, with 16 bases in between. CDR3 region: CASSSRDLTSEQYF. In DNA form, the CDR3 reads TGTGCCAGCAGTTCCCGGGACTTAACCTCCGAGCAGTACTTC.

This clonotype is termed medium-sized. The J gene is TRBJ2-3, the V gene TRBV28; possibly TRBD1 for D (5 bases). This CDR3 has 15 residues. Between the trimmed V and J ends, which lost 4 bases and 2 bases, there was a span of 13 bases. CDR1 is MDHEN and CDR2 is SYDVKM in the germline V gene. CDR3 in DNA: TGTGCCAGCAGTTCTGGGTTGACAGCCACAGATACGCAGTATTTT. As protein: CASSSGLTATDTQYF.

By share, this clonotype ranks as medium-sized (0.01 to 0.1%). This chain links TRBV25-1 with TRBJ1-2; D gene uncertain. The CDR3 loop spans 14 amino acids. Trimming took 5 bases from V and 4 from J, leaving 14 bases between them. The V gene's germline CDR1 is MGHDK and CDR2 SYGVNS. CDR3 residues: CASSSTPGSYGYTF. The DNA for the CDR3 is TGTGCCAGCAGTTCCACCCCGGGTAGCTATGGCTACACCTTC.

This clonotype was picked up a small number of times. The gene calls are TRBV25-1 and TRBJ2-3; TRBD1 is a possible D gene (6 bases). There are 14 residues in the CDR3. Trimming pared 7 bases from V and 1 base from J, leaving 12 bases between. CDR1 is MGHDK, CDR2 SYGVNS, per germline. The CDR3 DNA is TGTGCCAGCACATCAGGGGCTGGCACAGATACGCAGTATTTT. The encoded protein is CASTSGAGTDTQYF. Looking up the rest from reference TRBV25-1 and TRBJ2-3 gives the full variable domain: EADIYQTPRYLVIGTGKKITLECSQTMGHDKMYWYQQDPGMELHLIHYSYGVNSTEKGDLSSESTVSRIRTEHFPLTLESARPSHTSQYLCASTSGAGTDTQYFGPGTRLTVL.

The chain carries TRBV2 and TRBJ2-7; maybe TRBD1 (6 bases). V shed 4 bases and J shed 7 bases, with 14 bases lying between them. In germline, CDR1 is SNHLY, CDR2 FYNNEI. The CDR3 is made up of 13 amino acids. This CDR3 reads CASSVPGAGEQYV. CDR3 bases: TGTGCCAGCAGTGTTCCAGGGGCTGGAGAGCAGTACGTC.

By frequency in the sample, this clonotype is medium-sized. The chain couples TRBV7-9 to TRBJ2-3, with 10 bases fitting TRBD2. J gave up 2 bases and V 5 bases, and 4 bases lay outside the gene matches. Germline assignment: CDR1 SEHNR and CDR2 FQNEAQ (reference sequence). The CDR3 length is 15 residues. The DNA of the CDR3 is TGTGCCAGCAGCAACGGACTAGCGGCCACAGATACGCAGTATTTT. Translation: CASSNGLAATDTQYF.

Sample share makes this clonotype medium-sized. The chain is built from TRBV10-3 and TRBJ2-7; D possibly corresponds to TRBD2 (5 bases). CDR3 length equals 14 residues. Germline CDR1 is ENHRY and CDR2 is SYGVKD. V was pared by 7 bases and J by 2 bases, with 15 bases between. The CDR3, as DNA: TGTGCCATCACCCATACTCCGGGAACCTACGAGCAGTACTTC. Its translation: CAITHTPGTYEQYF.

This clonotype counts as medium-sized. CDR3 residues: CASSLTGHLTDTQYF. CDR3 DNA: TGTGCCAGCAGTTTAACAGGGCACCTCACAGATACGCAGTATTTT. The J gene is TRBJ2-3, the V gene TRBV27, with D perhaps TRBD1 (6 bases). Looked up from germline, CDR1 is MNHEY and CDR2 is SMNVEV (reference sequence). The CDR3 has 15 amino acids. V was pared by 2 bases and J by 2 bases, with 11 bases between.

By share, this clonotype ranks as medium-sized. V usage is TRBV7-2 and J usage is TRBJ2-1; 11 positions agree with TRBD1. J lost 5 bases, V lost 4 bases, and 10 bases had no gene match. The CDR3 spans 17 residues. Germline CDR1 SGHTA, CDR2 FQGNSA. The CDR3 DNA reads as TGTGCCAGCAGCTCCCGGACCCGGGACAGGGGGGACAATGAGCAGTTCTTC. This sequence encodes CASSSRTRDRGDNEQFF.

By share, this clonotype ranks as medium-sized. V gene TRBV5-6 combines with J gene TRBJ2-7; the D is unclear. Germline V gene lookup returns CDR1 SGHDT and CDR2 YYEEEE. V lost 0 bases to trimming and J lost 4 bases, with 8 bases between them. The length of the CDR3 is 13 residues. The CDR3 nucleotides read TGTGCCAGCAGCTTGGACTTACCGTACGAGCAGTACTTC. As protein: CASSLDLPYEQYF.

By proportion, this clonotype is medium-sized (0.01 to 0.1%). CDR3: CASSLYAQGGSDTQYF. CDR3 in DNA: TGCGCCAGCAGTCTATACGCTCAGGGGGGATCGGATACGCAGTATTTT. This chain uses TRBV10-1 with TRBJ2-3; possible D gene TRBD1, 7 bases. This CDR3 is 16 amino acids long. Germline V gives CDR1 WNHNN, CDR2 SYGVQD (reference sequence). V was pared by 5 bases and J by 6 bases, with 21 bases between.

In its sample, this clonotype ranks as medium-sized. The chain carries TRBV20-1 and TRBJ2-5, with D maybe TRBD2 (5 bases). CDR3 size: 15 residues. V was clipped by 0 bases and J by 2 bases, with 13 bases between them. Germline-derived CDR1 and CDR2 are DFQATT and SNEGSKA (reference sequence). The CDR3 is CSARDFAEEQETQYF. Here the CDR3 DNA reads TGCAGTGCTAGAGATTTCGCGGAGGAACAAGAGACCCAGTACTTC.

By share, this clonotype counts as medium-sized (0.01 to 0.1%). The V gene is TRBV4-3, the J gene TRBJ2-1, with D hard to call. Germline V CDR1 and CDR2: LGHNA, YSLEER. The CDR3 is made up of 15 amino acids. Trimming pared 0 bases from V and 0 bases from J, leaving 6 bases between. The CDR3 DNA sequence: TGCGCCAGCAGCCAAGAAGCACTCTCCTACAATGAGCAGTTCTTC. This codes for CASSQEALSYNEQFF.

This clonotype is labeled medium-sized. The chain employs TRBV6-5 and TRBJ2-3; possibly TRBD2 for D (5 bases). Per germline, CDR1 MNHEY and CDR2 SVGAGI. V was shortened by 0 bases and J by 4 bases, with 14 bases between the two germline ends. The CDR3 runs to 16 residues. DNA of the CDR3: TGTGCCAGCAGTTACTCGATCGCGGGTGGGGCAGATACGCAGTATTTT. Protein: CASSYSIAGGADTQYF.

This clonotype ranks as medium-sized. This chain uses TRBV6-6 with TRBJ2-6; D is tentatively TRBD1 or TRBD2 (5 bases each). This CDR3 has 14 amino acids. Germline V CDR1 and CDR2: MNHNY, SVGAGI (reference sequence). V dropped 11 bases and J dropped 0 bases, with 11 bases sitting between them. The CDR3 DNA reads TGTGCCTCGGGGCCAACCTCTGGGGCCAACGTCCTGACTTTC. Its translation is CASGPTSGANVLTF.